The source of this TCR beta chain is a study of blood T cell repertoires in COVID-19. Turning to the study itself: Samples came from the United States, Italy and Spain, spanning acute and convalescent COVID-19. Nucleic acid was either cDNA or gDNA, and it came from T cells, B-cell-depleted T cells, or PBMCs.

In the authors' workflow: How many nucleated cells were present was estimated from reference gene primer amplification. Some clones are missing from TCRdb's copy, which holds only in-frame ones; the method was immunoSEQ multiplex PCR. D and trimming were read from the DNA, whereas the V and J calls and clone size are those reported in that table. The sample holds more than 85,000 clones, roughly 91% seen once. The sequence came from a woman aged 45-60 years with acute or convalescent COVID-19. The specimen sequenced was peripheral blood.

This CDR3 reads CASSPRGTFNNEQFF. Written as DNA, the CDR3 is TGCGCCAGCAGCCCCAGGGGGACCTTCAACAATGAGCAGTTCTTC. The chain has TRBV5-1 and TRBJ2-1; 7 bases agree with TRBD1. This CDR3 is 15 amino acids long. With 4 bases clipped from V and 5 bases from J, the junction kept 9 bases outside the gene matches. Germline CDR1 reads SGHRS; CDR2 reads YFSETQ.